Listed below are T cell receptor beta chains from one sample, sequenced in a study of CD8 T cells in ankylosing spondylitis. Via MiXCR, TCRdb re-called the 5' RACE reads, giving one row per CDR3 protein. The sample has around 430,000 distinct CDR3 sequences, more than 15% seen once. Specimen: blood, either unsorted or a sorted T cell fraction (not recorded which). Receptors originate from a male donor with ankylosing spondylitis. CDR3s include the opening cysteine and the closing phenylalanine or tryptophan. D genes are given only for firm matches. Rows may omit the clone size; those that give it use once, few, many or a size class.

V	J	size	D	CDR3	DNA
TRBV12-3/TRBV12-4	TRBJ1-1	.	.	CASSLALVGREAFF	TGTGCCAGCAGTTTAGCGCTAGTGGGCCGTGAAGCTTTCTTT
TRBV12-3/TRBV12-4	TRBJ2-1	many	TRBD2	CASRTLAGGPNEQFF	TGTGCCAGCAGAACACTAGCGGGAGGGCCCAATGAGCAGTTCTTC
TRBV6-5	TRBJ1-2	few	.	CASSYSRGAGGYTF	TGTGCCAGCAGTTACTCGCGGGGGGCGGGTGGCTACACCTTC
TRBV7-2	TRBJ2-1	.	TRBD1	CASSSGPGQGYNEQFF	TGTGCCAGCAGCTCAGGCCCGGGACAGGGTTACAATGAGCAGTTCTTC
TRBV27	TRBJ2-3	few	TRBD2	CASSPSRLAGTDTQYF	TGTGCCAGCAGTCCCTCCCGACTAGCGGGAACAGATACGCAGTATTTT
TRBV5-1	TRBJ2-7	few	TRBD1	CASSVWTGGTYEQYF	TGCGCCAGCAGCGTATGGACAGGGGGCACCTACGAGCAGTACTTC
TRBV11-2	TRBJ2-5	many	.	CASSLEGRQGETQYF	TGTGCCAGCAGCTTAGAAGGGAGGCAGGGGGAGACCCAGTACTTC
TRBV20-1	TRBJ1-2	.	.	CSARDLRATYGYTF	TGCAGTGCTAGAGATCTACGGGCAACCTATGGCTACACCTTC
TRBV6-1	TRBJ1-1	many	.	CASRQGVGALLAFF	TGTGCCAGCAGACAAGGTGTCGGGGCTCTTTTAGCTTTCTTT
TRBV11-1	TRBJ1-4	.	.	CASSLGWDRGATNEKLFF	TGTGCCAGCAGCTTAGGTTGGGATCGGGGTGCAACTAATGAAAAACTGTTTTTT
TRBV5-1	TRBJ2-1	few	TRBD2	CASRTSGTGGGSYNEQFF	TGCGCCAGCCGAACTAGCGGGACGGGCGGGGGCTCCTACAATGAGCAGTTCTTC
TRBV4-1	TRBJ1-4	few	.	CASSQDRSRGSLIISVNEKLFF	TGCGCCAGCAGCCAAGACCGCTCAAGGGGTTCCCTTATCATTTCAGTTAATGAAAAACTGTTTTTT
TRBV20-1	TRBJ1-2	.	TRBD1	CSAKTGWIYGYTF	TGCAGTGCTAAGACAGGGTGGATCTATGGCTACACCTTC
TRBV20-1	TRBJ1-1	few	.	CSAPDRAGNTEAFF	TGCAGTGCTCCGGATAGGGCAGGGAACACTGAAGCTTTCTTT
TRBV20-1	TRBJ1-5	.	.	CSAIETDYSNQPQHF	TGCAGTGCTATTGAGACCGACTATAGCAATCAGCCCCAGCATTTT
TRBV12-3/TRBV12-4	TRBJ2-7	.	.	CASSPSGTWGYEQYF	TGTGCCAGCAGCCCCAGTGGGACGTGGGGATACGAGCAGTACTTC
TRBV20-1	TRBJ2-1	.	TRBD2	CSARDLSGGAYNEQFF	TGCAGTGCTAGAGATCTTAGCGGGGGGGCCTACAATGAGCAGTTCTTC
TRBV19	TRBJ2-1	few	.	CASSILSLGGDEQFF	TGTGCCAGTAGTATTCTTTCCCTAGGGGGGGATGAGCAGTTCTTC
TRBV11-2	TRBJ2-5	.	TRBD2	CASSLSASGQETQYF	TGTGCCAGCAGCTTATCGGCTAGCGGCCAAGAGACCCAGTACTTC
TRBV29-1	TRBJ2-1	many	.	CSVEGTGTYNEQFF	TGCAGCGTTGAGGGAACTGGGACCTACAATGAGCAGTTCTTC
TRBV5-1	TRBJ2-3	many	.	CASSLGRQSTDTQYF	TGCGCCAGCAGCTTGGGGAGGCAAAGCACAGATACGCAGTATTTT
TRBV6-1	TRBJ1-1	.	TRBD1	CASRRRGQTEAFF	TGTGCCAGCAGACGCAGGGGGCAAACTGAAGCTTTCTTT
TRBV29-1	TRBJ1-1	.	TRBD1	CSVDSYRGAEAFF	TGCAGCGTTGACTCCTACAGGGGGGCTGAAGCTTTCTTT
TRBV25-1	TRBJ1-2	.	TRBD1	CASRAGTDYGYTF	TGTGCCAGCAGGGCCGGGACAGATTATGGCTACACCTTC
TRBV24-1	TRBJ2-5	few	.	CATSDQYQETQYF	TGTGCCACCAGTGACCAGTACCAAGAGACCCAGTACTTC
TRBV3-1	TRBJ2-1	.	TRBD1	CASSQVLGQGKKFF	TGTGCCAGCAGCCAAGTTCTTGGACAGGGTAAGAAGTTCTTC
TRBV6-2/TRBV6-3	TRBJ1-5	few	TRBD1	CASSPRTGYNQPQHF	TGTGCCAGCAGCCCCCGGACAGGGTACAATCAGCCCCAGCATTTT